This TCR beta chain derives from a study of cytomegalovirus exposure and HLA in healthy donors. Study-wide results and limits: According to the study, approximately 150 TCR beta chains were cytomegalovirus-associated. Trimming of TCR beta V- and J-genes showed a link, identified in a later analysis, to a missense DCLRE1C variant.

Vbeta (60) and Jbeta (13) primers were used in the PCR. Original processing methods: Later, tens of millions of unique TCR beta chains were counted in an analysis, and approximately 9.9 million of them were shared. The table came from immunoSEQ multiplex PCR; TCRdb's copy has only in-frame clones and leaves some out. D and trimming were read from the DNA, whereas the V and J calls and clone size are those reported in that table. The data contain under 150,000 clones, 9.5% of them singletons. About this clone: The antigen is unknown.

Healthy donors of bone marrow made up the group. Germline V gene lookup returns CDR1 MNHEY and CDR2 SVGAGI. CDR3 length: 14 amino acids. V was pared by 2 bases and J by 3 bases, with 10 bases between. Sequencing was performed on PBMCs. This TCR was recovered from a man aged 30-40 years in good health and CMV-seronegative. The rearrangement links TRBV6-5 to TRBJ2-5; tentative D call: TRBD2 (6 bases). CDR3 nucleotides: TGTGCCAGCAGTTACGGGTCGGGGGAAGAGACCCAGTACTTC. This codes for CASSYGSGEETQYF.